The entry that follows covers one T cell receptor (beta chain) sequence. This entry is derived from a study of OX40 agonist ivuxolimab in advanced cancers. Here immunoSEQ multiplex PCR was the method, and the copy in TCRdb shows in-frame clones only, minus some. The sample lists over 95,000 clones; around 85% were seen once. The junction had 21 bases not matched to a gene; V was cut back by 7 bases and J by 3 bases. CDR1 is MDHEN, CDR2 SYDVKM, per germline. The CDR3 is made up of 19 amino acids. The genes are TRBV28 and TRBJ2-1; TRBD1 matches at 7 bases. The input for sequencing was CD4+ or CD8+ T cells sorted from blood, taken in a trial of the OX40 agonist ivuxolimab. The sequence came from an adult with an advanced solid tumor such as melanoma, head and neck, liver or kidney cancer. The CDR3 sequence is CASTHYPDRESIVYNEQFF. The CDR3 region has the DNA TGTGCCAGCACCCATTACCCAGACAGGGAAAGTATCGTCTACAATGAGCAGTTCTTC.